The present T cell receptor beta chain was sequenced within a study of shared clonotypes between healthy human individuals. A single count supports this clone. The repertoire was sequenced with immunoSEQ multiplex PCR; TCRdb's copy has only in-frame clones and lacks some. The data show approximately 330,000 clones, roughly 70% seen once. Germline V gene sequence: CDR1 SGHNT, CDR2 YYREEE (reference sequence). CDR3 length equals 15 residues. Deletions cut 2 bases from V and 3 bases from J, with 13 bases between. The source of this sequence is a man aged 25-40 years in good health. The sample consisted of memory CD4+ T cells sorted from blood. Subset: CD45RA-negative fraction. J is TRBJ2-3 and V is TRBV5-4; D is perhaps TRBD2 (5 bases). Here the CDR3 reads CASSFPRAQTDTQYF. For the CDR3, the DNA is TGTGCCAGCAGCTTCCCGAGGGCCCAAACAGATACGCAGTATTTT. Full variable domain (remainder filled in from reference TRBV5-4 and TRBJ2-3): ETGVTQSPTHLIKTRGQQVTLRCSSQSGHNTVSWYQQALGQGPQFIFQYYREEENGRGNFPPRFSGLQFPNYSSELNVNALELDDSALYLCASSFPRAQTDTQYFGPGTRLTVL.